This T cell receptor (beta chain) is from a study of cytomegalovirus exposure and HLA in healthy donors. Study-wide background: A subsequent analysis reported that the 95 to 150 validation repertoires were produced on the same platform that had also been used for the roughly 700 first-cohort repertoires.

Of note for this clone: Its antigen is as yet unknown.

Trimming removed 1 base at V and 3 bases at J, with 13 bases between. Germline lookup yields CDR1 LGHNA and CDR2 YNFKEQ. The CDR3 is made up of 15 amino acids. Clones were read by immunoSEQ multiplex PCR, and TCRdb kept only the in-frame ones, dropping some. Counted here are 130,000 to 150,000 clones, approximately 90% occurring once; the ten biggest clones make up 5.5% to 7%. Study observations and caveats: Accounts indicate the classifier identified cytomegalovirus status with strong specificity and sensitivity. Cytomegalovirus association was listed for 170 or so TCR beta chains. A few chains tied to CMV proved CMV antigen-specific in vitro.

The source material was PBMCs. J is TRBJ2-7 and V is TRBV4-2; D call uncertain. The clonotype originates from a woman younger than 45 in good health and CMV-seropositive. CDR3 DNA sequence: TGTGCCAGCAGCCAAGCTACCCAAGCATTCTACGAGCAGTACTTC. Translation gives CASSQATQAFYEQYF.